This TCR beta chain emerged from a study of PD-1 blockade in classical Hodgkin lymphoma. Study overall: Patients were given intravenous nivolumab, 3 mg/kg, every 2 weeks.

Repertoires were generated with immunoSEQ multiplex PCR, while TCRdb's copy carries only in-frame clones and drops some. The sample carries over 20,000 clones, about 73% recorded once. Study-wide findings and caveats: Lower baseline TCR diversity was reported for newly diagnosed patients than for healthy donors. Among the patients, those starting nivolumab under 1 year after ASCT were excluded.

The CDR3 length is 14 residues. Trimming stripped 4 bases from V and 7 bases from J, with 18 bases between. CDR1 and CDR2 from the germline V gene are SGHRS and YFSETQ. This clone appeared a single time. Its antigen is not identified. Every patient was affected by relapse after autologous stem cell transplantation, while exposure to brentuximab vedotin was not uniform. The sequencing here drew on peripheral blood mononuclear cells (PBMCs), taken before the second cycle of nivolumab. The sequence came from a human donor with classical Hodgkin lymphoma. The rearrangement joins TRBV5-1 to TRBJ2-7; D possibly matches TRBD1 or TRBD2 (5 bases each). CDR3 coding DNA: TGCGCCAGCAGCCCCATGTTGGGGGAGATGGAGCAGTACTTC. As protein: CASSPMLGEMEQYF. Full variable domain (outside the CDR3, taken from reference TRBV5-1 and TRBJ2-7): KAGVTQTPRYLIKTRGQQVTLSCSPISGHRSVSWYQQTPGQGLQFLFEYFSETQRNKGNFPGRFSGRQFSNSRSEMNVSTLELGDSALYLCASSPMLGEMEQYFGPGTRLTVT.